This T cell receptor beta chain was observed in a study of T-cell memory formation after mild COVID-19 (dated by TCRdb to the early 2020s). In terms of the full investigation: Most TCR sequence clusters were specific to one of the two donors. In two donors, T-cell clones that expanded and contracted after mild COVID-19 were followed by sequencing TCRalpha and TCRbeta repertoires longitudinally. The cohort was made up of two young adult volunteers, one female and one male, who were previously healthy.

This clonotype was seen at least ten times. Its antigen specificity is not known. Base-call qualities are not available, and no considerably larger clone is one nucleotide away. The listed sequencing device is Illumina NovaSeq 6000. TCRalpha and TCRbeta cDNA libraries were constructed by 5'RACE with constant-segment primers, with sample barcodes and unique molecular identifiers being introduced. RNA was extracted from every sample with Trizol reagent. Library amplification was performed in two PCR steps, and a second sample barcode and Illumina TruSeq adapters were introduced in the second step. Sequencing of libraries was performed on an Illumina NovaSeq with 2 x 150 bp paired-end reads. The original pipeline was this. Demultiplexing of reads and collapsing into UMI-guided consensus sequences were performed with migec v1.2.7. With mixcr v2.1.11, UMI consensuses were aligned to TRA and TRB V and J templates and assembled into clonotypes. A clonotype was counted as expanded or contracted only if both edgeR and NoisET called the change significant, with noise models trained on biological replicates. For edgeR calls, the cutoffs were a false discovery rate-adjusted p below 0.01 and a log2 fold-change threshold of 1. As an exploratory analysis of dynamics, PCA with hierarchical clustering was applied to max-normalized trajectories of the 1000 most abundant clonotypes. Separately sequenced CD4+ and CD8+ repertoires were used to assign a CD4 or CD8 phenotype to each responding clone. The raw public data were reprocessed by TCRdb itself: fastp quality trimming at Q25, MiXCR clonotype calling, in-frame beta chains only. Records with the same CDR3 protein are collapsed into one entry carrying the most frequent genes and DNA. TCRdb's processing, not the authors', yielded these V and J calls. For this sample there are 170,000 or so distinct CDR3 sequences; 31% appear just once. The ten largest clones capture approximately 12% of the sample.

Ficoll-Paque density gradient centrifugation was used to isolate PBMCs. What the authors observed across the whole study: Contracting CD4+ clones were found mainly in CM and EM memory subsets, while CD8+ clones were enriched in EMRA. The second-wave clones that peaked on day 37 were not confirmed to be SARS-CoV-2 specific. Clones contracting from day 15 to 85 had balanced CD4/CD8 phenotypes, while a second wave expanding from day 15 to 37 was biased towards CD4+. Some responding clones were found in pre-infection memory, which suggests that pre-existing cross-reactive memory T cells took part in the SARS-CoV-2 response. The study included only two mild cases, and larger cohorts that include severe cases with pre-infection samples were judged to be necessary.

CDR1 and CDR2 are read off the germline V gene as SGHTA and FQGTGA. V was cut back by 4 bases and J by 4 bases, leaving a gap of 19 bases between them. The CDR3, cysteine through phenylalanine, is 16 amino acids long. The CDR3 DNA has 48 bases and is translated from base 1. This sequence was found in an adult woman who had mild COVID-19 (a few samples of this study predate the infection). The sample titles of this study are shuffled in the database, so cell type and time point are left out; the donor was told from shared clones. Sequenced sample: PBMCs or a T cell subset sorted from them (not recorded which). The sequence is built from TRBV7-3 and TRBJ1-2; 5 matching bases give a weak D call of TRBD1. Here the CDR3 is given as CASSSLGGTRVYGYTF. The nucleotide sequence is given as TGTGCCAGCAGCTCCCTGGGGGGAACGAGAGTCTATGGCTACACCTTC.